The rows below give T cell receptor beta chains drawn from one sample of a study of T-cell reconstitution after alpha-beta-depleted transplantation in children. TCRdb ran MiXCR on the PCR reads and lists one entry per CDR3 protein. The sample has over 150,000 distinct CDR3 sequences, 6% to 7% seen once. Sample: PBMCs from the stem cell graft donor, taken from the stem cell graft. These receptors came from a human donor who donated a stem cell graft to a child with Wiskott-Aldrich syndrome. The CDR3 runs from the conserved cysteine through the conserved F or W. A D gene is named only where the DNA matches it firmly. Clone size is shown for a subset of rows, as once, few, many or a class of expanded clone.

TRBJ1-5 TRBV12-3/TRBV12-4 many TRBD1 TGTGCCAGCAGACGTAATACAGGGGGCAATCAGCCCCAGCATTTT CASRRNTGGNQPQHF
TRBJ1-1 TRBV20-1 many . TGCAGTGCTCGGGGAGGTTTTGAAGCTTTCTTT CSARGGFEAFF
TRBJ2-2 TRBV7-2 few . TGTGCCAGCAGCGCGGACAGAACGAACACCGGGGAGCTGTTTTTT CASSADRTNTGELFF
TRBJ1-1 TRBV9 many . TGTGCCAGCAGCGTAGACCGGAATCCGGGGCCATTTAAAAACACTGAAGCTTTCTTT CASSVDRNPGPFKNTEAFF
TRBJ2-1 TRBV29-1 many . TGCAGCGTTTCCGGTGGCTCCTACAATGAGCAGTTCTTC CSVSGGSYNEQFF
TRBJ2-2 TRBV7-2 many TRBD1 TGTGCCAGCAGCGCAACAGGGGACGGGGAGCTGTTTTTT CASSATGDGELFF
TRBJ2-5 TRBV7-8 many . TGTGCCAGCAGCTTATACGGTGGGGAGTTCGCGGAGACCCAGTACTTC CASSLYGGEFAETQYF
TRBJ1-1 TRBV7-2 . . TGTGCCAGCAGCTTAGGGGCAGCTTCTTACACTGAAGCTTTCTTT CASSLGAASYTEAFF
TRBJ1-5 TRBV27 many . TGTGCCAGCAGTTTAATGGGTCTGAGCAATCAGCCCCAGCATTTT CASSLMGLSNQPQHF
TRBJ2-1 TRBV5-6 many TRBD2 TGTGCCAGCAGCTTACTAAGCGGGGGTTTTCATGAGCAGTTCTTC CASSLLSGGFHEQFF
TRBJ1-6 TRBV19 . . TGTGCCAGTAAGGAAGTAGGGGATAATTCACCCCTCCACTTT CASKEVGDNSPLHF
TRBJ1-1 TRBV29-1 many . TGCAGCGTTGCGGTCAACAGGGTAAAGGCTGAAGCTTTCTTT CSVAVNRVKAEAFF
TRBJ2-2 TRBV10-3 many . TGTGCCATCAGGGGGTCGTTGGGGGAGCTGTTTTTT CAIRGSLGELFF
TRBJ1-1 TRBV3-1 . . TGTGCCAGCAGCCAAGGATTTGGCAGTTATACTGAAGCTTTCTTT CASSQGFGSYTEAFF
TRBJ2-2 TRBV6-5 many TRBD1 TGTGCCAGCAGTTTCATACAGGGGGCAAGGAACACCGGGGAGCTGTTTTTT CASSFIQGARNTGELFF
TRBJ1-1 TRBV20-1 many . TGCAGTGCTAGAGAGCCGGGACAGAACACTGAAGCTTTCTTT CSAREPGQNTEAFF
TRBJ2-1 TRBV2 many TRBD1 TGTGCCAGCAGTGGTCAGGGGGCATACAATGAGCAGTTCTTC CASSGQGAYNEQFF
TRBJ2-1 TRBV29-1 many . TGCAGCGTTGAAAAGCGGGCCACCCGGGGGGAGCAGTTCTTC CSVEKRATRGEQFF
TRBJ2-5 TRBV19 . . TGTGCCAGCTCTGAACTTACGGGACGGGAGACCCAGTACTTC CASSELTGRETQYF
TRBJ1-1 TRBV11-2 few . TGTGCCAGCACCGATCGCTTAGGGACCGCGGCGGTACCGAACACTGAAGCTTTCTTT CASTDRLGTAAVPNTEAFF
TRBJ1-1 TRBV20-1 many . TGCAGTGCTAGGGGCAGACCGAACACTGAAGCTTTCTTT CSARGRPNTEAFF
TRBJ1-2 TRBV5-1 many . TGCGCCAGCAGCCGACTGGACGGAACTAACTATGGCTACACCTTC CASSRLDGTNYGYTF
TRBJ2-1 TRBV18 . TRBD2 TGTGCCAGCTCACCACCGCTAGCGGGGGGCCTCAATGAGCAGTTCTTC CASSPPLAGGLNEQFF
TRBJ2-6 TRBV12-3/TRBV12-4 many TRBD1 TGTGCCAGCAGTCCCCCGGACAGGGGGTATGGGGCCAACGTCCTGACTTTC CASSPPDRGYGANVLTF
TRBJ2-2 TRBV7-2 few . TGTGCCAGCAGCTTCGACAGAATCACCGGGGAGCTGTTTTTT CASSFDRITGELFF
TRBJ1-5 TRBV7-8 many . TGTGCCAGCAGCTTAGAGGGTCGCCAGGCTAATCAGCCCCAGCATTTT CASSLEGRQANQPQHF
TRBJ2-1 TRBV29-1 many . TGCACCGCACGGTCTTTCAGGGATGAGCAGTTCTTC CTARSFRDEQFF
TRBJ1-2 TRBV7-9 many TRBD1 TGTGCCAGCAGCTCCACAGGGGATACTGGCTACACCTTC CASSSTGDTGYTF
TRBJ1-1 TRBV6-5 many TRBD1 TGTGCCAGCAGTTACGGGACAGCCATGAACACTGAAGCTTTCTTT CASSYGTAMNTEAFF
TRBJ2-5 TRBV6-1 many . TGTGCCAGCCGACCAGCGAGGGGGGGAGAGACCCAGTACTTC CASRPARGGETQYF
TRBJ2-7 TRBV7-9 . . TGTGCCAGCAGCGCCCCTAGCCGCCACGAGCAGTACTTC CASSAPSRHEQYF
TRBJ2-1 TRBV5-1 many TRBD2 TGCGCCAGCAGCTGGACCGCCCGTCCGGGACTATCTGATGAGCAGTTCTTC CASSWTARPGLSDEQFF
TRBJ2-1 TRBV5-1 . . TGCGCCAGCAGCTTGGCGGGGGTGCCCCGGGGTGAGCAGTTCTTC CASSLAGVPRGEQFF
TRBJ2-7 TRBV6-6 many TRBD2 TGTGCCAGCAGCGGGAGGGCCTCCTACGAGCAGTACTTC CASSGRASYEQYF
TRBJ2-1 TRBV11-2 . TRBD2 TGTGCCAGCAGCCGTAATCAATTTGTAGGCGGGAGTATGGACAATGAGCAGTTCTTC CASSRNQFVGGSMDNEQFF
TRBJ2-5 TRBV3-1 . TRBD2 TGTGCCAGCAAACGGGGGGCTAGCGGGGACGGCCCCCGGGAGACCCAGTACTTC CASKRGASGDGPRETQYF
TRBJ2-1 TRBV10-1 many . TGCGCCAGCAGCACAGGGAAAGGGGTCTTCAATGAGCAGTTCTTC CASSTGKGVFNEQFF
TRBJ2-2 TRBV24-1 many TRBD1 TGTGCCACCAGCGACGGGGGCAGGGGGCAACCGGCGAACACCGGGGAGCTGTTTTTT CATSDGGRGQPANTGELFF
TRBJ2-7 TRBV10-3 many TRBD2 TGTGCCATCAGTCCCGGACTAGCGGGAGAAGGGTCCTACGAGCAGTACTTC CAISPGLAGEGSYEQYF
TRBJ1-1 TRBV5-1 few . TGCGCCAGCAGCTTGGGCCCGTCGAACACTGAAGCTTTCTTT CASSLGPSNTEAFF
TRBJ2-5 TRBV20-1 many . TGCAGTGCTGCCCGACAGGGAGGAAACCAAGAGACCCAGTACTTC CSAARQGGNQETQYF
TRBJ2-1 TRBV11-2 . . TGTGCCAGCAGCTCTAACCGAAGAATTAATGAGCAGTTCTTC CASSSNRRINEQFF
TRBJ2-7 TRBV6-1 many . TGTGCCAGCGGGCTCCCAGGCTACGAGCAGTACTTC CASGLPGYEQYF
TRBJ1-6 TRBV20-1 few TRBD1 TGCAGTGCTAGACAGGGGGCGGTTTCCTATAATTCACCCCTCCACTTT CSARQGAVSYNSPLHF
TRBJ2-5 TRBV7-9 . TRBD1 TGTGCCAGCAGTCGGGACAGTCTCCAAGAGACCCAGTACTTC CASSRDSLQETQYF
TRBJ1-2 TRBV29-1 many . TGCAGCGTTGAACGATACCGGGGCCCGGGGAGCTATGGCTACACCTTC CSVERYRGPGSYGYTF
TRBJ1-1 TRBV29-1 many . TGCAGCGTTGAGGGGGCCATGAACACTGAAGCTTTCTTT CSVEGAMNTEAFF
TRBJ2-4 TRBV11-2 many TRBD2 TGTGCCAGCAGCTTAGTCGATAGCCCTAGCGGGACGCTAGGGGCCAAAAACATTCAGTACTTC CASSLVDSPSGTLGAKNIQYF
TRBJ1-2 TRBV12-3/TRBV12-4 many . TGTGCCAGCAGTTTTGGGGGAAATCTTCGAGGCTACACCTTC CASSFGGNLRGYTF
TRBJ2-5 TRBV12-3/TRBV12-4 many . TGTGCCAGCAGTCAGATGGACAGCTCAGAGACCCAGTACTTC CASSQMDSSETQYF
TRBJ2-7 TRBV7-9 many . TGTGCCAGCAGCTTAGCGCTGAAGGGAGGCGAGCAGTACTTC CASSLALKGGEQYF
TRBJ2-3 TRBV20-1 many TRBD2 TGCAGTGCTGTCCCCGGGACTAGCGGGACAGATACGCAGTATTTT CSAVPGTSGTDTQYF
TRBJ1-1 TRBV12-3/TRBV12-4 many TRBD1 TGTGCCAGCAGCTTGCAGGGGACAGCTGAAGCTTTCTTT CASSLQGTAEAFF
TRBJ1-2 TRBV7-2 many TRBD1 TGTGCCAGCAGCTTAGGATGGACAGGTGGGGGAGTGGACTACACCTTC CASSLGWTGGGVDYTF
TRBJ1-2 TRBV27 . . TGTGCCAGCAGTCCTCATCTTAAGGGAAGCTATGGCTACACCTTC CASSPHLKGSYGYTF
TRBJ2-1 TRBV27 many . TGTGCCAGCAGTTTATCAGGGCGTGAGCAGTTCTTC CASSLSGREQFF
TRBJ1-5 TRBV20-1 many TRBD1 TGCAGTGCTAGTAACAGGGGAGGGTATCAGCCCCAGCATTTT CSASNRGGYQPQHF